This passage covers 21 T cell receptor beta chains from one sample sequenced in a study of CXCR3-negative and CXCR3-positive naive CD8 T cells. These TCRs are of unknown antigen specificity. Findings and limits, study-wide: Compared with CXCR3-negative naive cells, CXCR3-positive naive cells showed more hydrophobic TRB CDR3s.

UMI labels and 5' RACE were used to prepare the TRB cDNA libraries. TCRdb re-called the 5' RACE reads, yielding one record per CDR3 amino acid sequence without DNA. The ten most abundant clones cover around 0.62% of a sample with about 130,000 distinct CDR3 sequences. The sequenced sample was naive CXCR3+ CD8+ T cells from blood. Stated subset: CD45RO-CCR7+CD27+CD95- naive CD8+ T cells expressing CXCR3 (TNR3+). The receptors were gathered from a human donor in good health. Some clones in this sample may be carry-over from other donors' samples.

The chain employs TRBV20-1 and TRBJ2-7. Germline V gene sequence: CDR1 DFQATT, CDR2 SNEGSKA (reference sequence). The CDR3 is made up of 13 amino acids. The CDR3 spells CSAKTDSAYEQYF.

The CDR3 is CASSGGLAGLGETQYF. The rearrangement links TRBV7-9 to TRBJ2-5; the D call of TRBD2 rests on TCRdb alone, since no DNA is present to check it. Looked up from germline, CDR1 is SEHNR and CDR2 is FQNEAQ (reference sequence). The CDR3 extends over 16 amino acids.

This chain uses TRBV27 with TRBJ1-1; TCRdb indicates TRBD1, and absent DNA this call remains unverified. The CDR3 runs to 14 residues. Germline CDR1 MNHEY, CDR2 SMNVEV (reference sequence). The CDR3 sequence: CASSLSGQGEEAFF.

The chain recombines TRBV7-9 with TRBJ1-1. Germline CDR1 SEHNR, CDR2 FQNEAQ (reference sequence). The CDR3 runs to 13 residues. The CDR3 here is CASSLGLAAEAFF.

The chain's CDR3 is CSARDRETGQGAAYGYTF. The V gene is TRBV20-1, the J gene TRBJ1-2; TCRdb names TRBD1, which stays unverified in the absence of DNA. Germline V gene sequence: CDR1 DFQATT, CDR2 SNEGSKA (reference sequence). The CDR3 loop spans 18 amino acids.

This chain joins TRBV15 and TRBJ2-3; TCRdb lists TRBD2, though no DNA is available to test this call. The CDR3 has 15 residues. Germline V lookup: CDR1 LNHNV, CDR2 YYDKDF (reference sequence). The CDR3: CATSSRTSGKDTQYF.

The CDR3: CASSVEEGLSTEAFF. The J gene is TRBJ1-1, the V gene TRBV9. Germline V CDR1 and CDR2: SGDLS, YYNGEE. The CDR3 runs 15 residues.

The chain has TRBV12-3 or TRBV12-4 and TRBJ1-2; as DNA is missing, the TRBD1 call by TCRdb cannot be tested. This CDR3 is built from 15 residues. CDR3 sequence reads: CASSPEVPLNYGYTF.

V gene TRBV28 combines with J gene TRBJ2-1; TCRdb proposes TRBD2, but this gene call is untestable without DNA. Germline V gives CDR1 MDHEN, CDR2 SYDVKM. CDR3 length: 15 residues. CDR3 protein: CASSPGLAGVAKQFF.

V and J are TRBV5-1 and TRBJ1-2. This CDR3 comprises 12 residues. CDR1 is SGHRS and CDR2 is YFSETQ in the germline V gene. CDR3 in amino acids: CASSPEADGYTF.

The V call is TRBV4-3, the J call TRBJ2-1; the D call of TRBD2 rests on TCRdb alone, since no DNA is present to check it. Germline V gene sequence: CDR1 LGHNA, CDR2 YSLEER. The CDR3 covers 17 residues. The CDR3 region is CASSQDRASGSRDEQFF.

The chain's CDR3 is CASSLPSGELFF. The chain joins TRBV28 to TRBJ2-2. This CDR3 spans 12 amino acids. CDR1 is MDHEN and CDR2 is SYDVKM in the germline V gene.

This chain links TRBV29-1 with TRBJ2-2; TCRdb selects TRBD1, and the lack of DNA leaves this call unchecked. CDR3 length equals 16 residues. Germline values: CDR1 SQVTM, CDR2 ANQGSEA. This CDR3 reads CSVEDPEQGSTGELFF.

The J gene is TRBJ2-7, the V gene TRBV29-1; TCRdb outputs TRBD2, but without DNA this stays unchecked. The CDR3 runs to 13 residues. The germline gives CDR1 SQVTM, CDR2 ANQGSEA. CDR3 in amino acids: CSVDSAGSYEQYF.

This sequence joins TRBV20-1 and TRBJ2-7; TCRdb's D call, TRBD2, is unchecked because there is no DNA. This CDR3 spans 13 amino acids. Germline CDR1 DFQATT, CDR2 SNEGSKA (reference sequence). The chain's CDR3 is CSARGDFHYEQYF.

The V gene is TRBV4-2, the J gene TRBJ2-7; TCRdb returns TRBD1, unconfirmable since there is no DNA. The CDR3 contains 14 residues. Looked up from germline, CDR1 is LGHNA and CDR2 is YNFKEQ. CDR3 protein: CASSQDNGAYEQYF.

The chain has TRBV29-1 and TRBJ2-3; TCRdb names TRBD1, which stays unverified in the absence of DNA. This CDR3 is built from 14 residues. The germline V gene encodes CDR1 SQVTM and CDR2 ANQGSEA. This chain's CDR3 is CSVPGTGSTDTQYF.

Here the CDR3 reads CASSPRRSYEQYF. V usage is TRBV12-3 or TRBV12-4 and J usage is TRBJ2-7. The CDR3 sequence is 13 residues long.

The chain has TRBV14 and TRBJ1-1; TCRdb indicates TRBD1, and absent DNA this call remains unverified. Germline loops: CDR1 SGHDN, CDR2 FVKESK. The CDR3 is 15 amino acids. The chain's CDR3 is CASSQLPTANTEAFF.

This chain connects TRBV7-6 to TRBJ1-2; no DNA is available, so the TRBD1 call from TCRdb remains unchecked. This CDR3 has 13 amino acids. Germline CDR1 reads SGHVS; CDR2 reads FNYEAQ. The chain's CDR3 is CASSYTGAEGYTF.

The rearrangement links TRBV7-9 to TRBJ2-1; TCRdb names TRBD1, which stays unverified in the absence of DNA. The CDR3 contains 15 residues. The germline CDR1 and CDR2 sequences are SEHNR and FQNEAQ (reference sequence). CDR3 amino acids: CASSFPDSIYNEHFF.